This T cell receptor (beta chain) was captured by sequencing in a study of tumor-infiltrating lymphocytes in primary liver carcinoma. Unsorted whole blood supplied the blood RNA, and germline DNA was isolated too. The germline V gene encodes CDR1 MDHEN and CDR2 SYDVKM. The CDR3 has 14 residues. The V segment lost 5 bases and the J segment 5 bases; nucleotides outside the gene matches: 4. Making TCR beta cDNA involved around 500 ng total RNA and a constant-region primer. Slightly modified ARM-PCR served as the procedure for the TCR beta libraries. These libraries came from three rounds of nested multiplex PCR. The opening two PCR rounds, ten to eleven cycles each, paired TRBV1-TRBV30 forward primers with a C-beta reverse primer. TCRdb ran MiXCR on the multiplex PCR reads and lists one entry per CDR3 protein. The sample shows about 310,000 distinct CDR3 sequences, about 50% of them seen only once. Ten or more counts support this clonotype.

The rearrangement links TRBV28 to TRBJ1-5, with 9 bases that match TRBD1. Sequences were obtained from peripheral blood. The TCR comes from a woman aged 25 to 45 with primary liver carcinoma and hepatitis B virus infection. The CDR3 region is CASSPGQGYQPQHF. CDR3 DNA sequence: TGTGCCAGCAGTCCGGGACAGGGTTATCAGCCCCAGCATTTT.